This T cell receptor beta chain was profiled in a study of patients and donors after allogeneic stem cell transplantation. This clonotype was picked up a small number of times. MiXCR, run by TCRdb on the RT-PCR reads, gives a single entry per CDR3 protein. The repertoire holds roughly 880,000 distinct CDR3 sequences, roughly 18% seen once, with around 6% in the top ten. This CDR3 is built from 17 residues. Trimming at V came to 6 bases and at J to 7 bases, leaving 20 bases not matched to a gene. The sample was blood, either unsorted or a sorted T cell fraction (not recorded which). V is TRBV12-3 or TRBV12-4 and J is TRBJ2-7; 8 bases align to TRBD1. The clonotype originates from a human donor who was either an allogeneic HSCT recipient or a stem cell or donor lymphocyte infusion donor (not recorded which). It is not recorded whose cells these are; they may come from a transplant donor. The DNA for the CDR3 is TGTGCCAGCAGGTACCCTAGGGGGACAGGCGGCGTTGAAGAGCAGTACTTC. It specifies CASRYPRGTGGVEEQYF.